This T cell receptor beta chain appears in the sequencing data of a study of T cells after yellow fever vaccination. Trimming removed 1 base from V and 5 bases from J, with 26 bases in between. The V gene's germline CDR1 is LNHNV and CDR2 YYDKDF (reference sequence). CDR3 length: 19 amino acids. Each CDR3 protein gets one entry after TCRdb re-called the 5' RACE reads with MiXCR. The repertoire holds approximately 580,000 distinct CDR3 sequences, with around a sixth as singletons. This clonotype appeared once. The origin of this receptor is a man in his late teens or twenties who received the YFV17D yellow fever vaccine. The chain combines TRBV15 with TRBJ2-5; D uncertain. This specimen consisted of PBMCs, obtained 5 days after the first yellow fever vaccination. The CDR3 coding sequence is TGTGCCACCAGCAGAGTGCGTGCGTTACGCGTCTTACGTGGGGAGACCCAGTACTTC. Translated, it gives CATSRVRALRVLRGETQYF. The variable domain in full, with the rest retrieved from reference TRBV15 and TRBJ2-5, is DAMVIQNPRYQVTQFGKPVTLSCSQTLNHNVMYWYQQKSSQAPKLLFHYYDKDFNNEADTPDNFQSRRPNTSFCFLDIRSPGLGDTAMYLCATSRVRALRVLRGETQYFGPGTRLLVL.